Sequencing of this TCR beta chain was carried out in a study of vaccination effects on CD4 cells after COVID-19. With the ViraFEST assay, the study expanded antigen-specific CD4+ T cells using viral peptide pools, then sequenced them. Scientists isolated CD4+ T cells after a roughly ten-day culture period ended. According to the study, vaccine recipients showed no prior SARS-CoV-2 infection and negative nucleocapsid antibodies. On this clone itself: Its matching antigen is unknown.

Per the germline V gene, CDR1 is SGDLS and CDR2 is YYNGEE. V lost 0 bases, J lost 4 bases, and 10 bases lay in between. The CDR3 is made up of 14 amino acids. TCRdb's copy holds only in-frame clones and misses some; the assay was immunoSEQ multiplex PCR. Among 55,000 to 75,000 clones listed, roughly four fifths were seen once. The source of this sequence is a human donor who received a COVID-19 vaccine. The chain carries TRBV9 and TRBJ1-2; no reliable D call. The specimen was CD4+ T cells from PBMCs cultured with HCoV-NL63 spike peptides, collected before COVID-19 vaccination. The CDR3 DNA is TGTGCCAGCAGCGTAGTGGCGTCGGCCTATGGCTACACCTTC. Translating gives CASSVVASAYGYTF.